Sequencing of this TCR beta chain was carried out in a study of long-term antiretroviral therapy in people with HIV. Survey-level immunoSEQ v3.0 assays were run. The data were produced by immunoSEQ multiplex PCR, yet TCRdb's version contains in-frame clones alone and is incomplete. The sample lists roughly 19,000 clones; more than 80% were seen once. A single count supports this clone. CDR1 and CDR2 (germline): SGHRS, YFSETQ. With V trimmed by 1 base and J by 1 base, 11 bases remained unmatched. The CDR3 length is 18 residues. The gene calls are TRBV5-1 and TRBJ2-3; TRBD2 agrees at 8 bases. This specimen consisted of unsorted PBMCs, obtained 0.6 years after starting antiretroviral therapy. This TCR was recovered from a woman younger than 30 with HIV. Here the CDR3 DNA reads TGCGCCAGCAGCTTGCCTACGCAGCGGGAGTTGGGCACAGATACGCAGTATTTT. Amino acid sequence: CASSLPTQRELGTDTQYF.